This T cell receptor (beta chain) emerged from a study of T-cell reconstitution after alpha-beta-depleted transplantation in children. V lost 1 base, J lost 4 bases, and 13 bases lay in between. The germline gives CDR1 SGHAT, CDR2 FQNNGV. This CDR3 is built from 15 residues. Preparation of the TCRbeta library involved a method that used unique molecular identifiers. TCRdb re-called the PCR reads through MiXCR, storing one row per CDR3 protein. This sample has approximately 800,000 distinct CDR3 sequences, with 16% found just once. This clonotype was seen a handful of times. The genes are TRBV11-2 and TRBJ1-1; perhaps TRBD1 as D (6 bases). This receptor was identified in a male patient between 5 and 17 years old who had a stem cell transplant for acute lymphoblastic leukemia, so the T cells may come from the graft donor. The sample consisted of PBMCs, mostly from graft donor cells, taken 360 days after TCRalphabeta/CD19-depleted stem cell transplant. The chain's CDR3 is CASSLVGGQVTEAFF. The CDR3 DNA reads as TGTGCCAGCAGCTTAGTGGGGGGCCAGGTCACTGAAGCTTTCTTT.